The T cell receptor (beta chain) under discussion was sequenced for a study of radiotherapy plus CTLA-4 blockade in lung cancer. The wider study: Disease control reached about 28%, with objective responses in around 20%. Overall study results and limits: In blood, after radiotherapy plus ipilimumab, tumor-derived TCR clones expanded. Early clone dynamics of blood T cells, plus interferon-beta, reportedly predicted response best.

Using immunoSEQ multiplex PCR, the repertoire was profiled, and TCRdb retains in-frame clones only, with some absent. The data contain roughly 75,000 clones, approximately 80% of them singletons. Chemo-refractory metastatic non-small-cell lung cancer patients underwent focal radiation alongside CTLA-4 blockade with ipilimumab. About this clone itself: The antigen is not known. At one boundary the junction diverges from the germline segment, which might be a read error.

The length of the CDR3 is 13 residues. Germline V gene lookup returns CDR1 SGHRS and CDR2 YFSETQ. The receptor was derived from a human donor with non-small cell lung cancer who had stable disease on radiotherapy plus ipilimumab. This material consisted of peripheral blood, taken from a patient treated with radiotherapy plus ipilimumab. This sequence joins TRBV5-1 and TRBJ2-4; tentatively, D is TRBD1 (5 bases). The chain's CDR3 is CASSLEGNPRPDF. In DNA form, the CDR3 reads TGCGCCAGCAGCTTGGAGGGGAACCCTAGGCCGGACTTC.